This T cell receptor beta chain was obtained from a study of identical twins (dated by TCRdb to about 2016). With respect to the entire study: The study deep-sequenced TCR alpha and beta repertoires from monozygotic twins, unrelated adults of various ages and cord blood to test whether fetal clonotypes persist. To rule out contamination, the twin experiments were replicated at different times with different library preparation protocols. Study-wide findings and limitations: Out-of-frame TCR alpha sharing in monozygotic twins was systematically underestimated by recombination models, whereas sharing between unrelated individuals was in agreement with the recombination models. Compared with coincidental sharing between unrelated individuals, out-of-frame TCR alpha sequences shared between twins had an excess of sequences with low generation probability. In beta out-of-frame sequences, excess twin sharing was weaker, because having fewer shared sequences lowered the signal-to-noise ratio. Because the same donors could not be followed over many years, the conclusions relied on cross-sectional statistical analysis. Invariant T cells such as MAIT and iNKT could partly confound zero-insertion analyses, although diverse VJ usage argued against such confounding for most clonotypes. Abundant cord blood beta clonotypes carried fewer insertions; young adult naive repertoires showed a weaker similar trend, while memory repertoires showed none.

Library preparation employed 5' RACE. The sequencer listed for this sample is Illumina HiSeq 2000. Template switching introduced a universal primer binding site; the final cDNA contained a unique molecular identifier, enabling accurate counting of TCR cDNA molecules. First-strand cDNA for TCR alpha and beta chains was synthesized from specific primers in the conserved constant-segment region. To control for contamination, every cDNA library carried two barcodes: a SMART-Mk sample barcode plus Illumina barcodes. Two successive PCR steps introduced TruSeq adapter sequences along with Illumina sample barcodes. Sequencing of the TCR alpha and beta cDNA libraries was done on the Illumina HiSeq platform using custom primers. The paper's processing steps were these. MiGEC was used to process raw reads and extract unique molecular identifiers, and MiXCR was used to find CDR3 positions. For each individual, recombination models were inferred using an EM algorithm with the repgenHMM and IGoR tools. Shared clonotype analysis was performed with the tcR package in R, normalizing sharing by the product of cloneset sizes. Out-of-frame nonproductive sequences were analyzed to study raw recombination free of thymic and clonal selection effects. Using fastp trimming at Q25 and MiXCR clonotype assembly, TCRdb reanalyzed the public sequencing data and kept in-frame beta chains. All rows with the same CDR3 protein become a single entry with the most common DNA and genes. It is TCRdb's table, rather than the study itself, that gives the V and J calls and clone size. The sample data list approximately 260,000 distinct CDR3 sequences, and over 12% of these were observed just once. The ten most abundant clones make up about 9% of the sample.

The sample holds many counts of this clonotype. The antigen it recognizes is unknown. No much larger clone exists at a distance of one base, and base qualities are not known. All donors were healthy Caucasians. Miltenyi CD45RO+ enrichment and human naive T-cell isolation kits were used to isolate memory (CD45RO+) and naive T cells from PBMC. The germline V gene provides CDR1 ENHRY and CDR2 SYGVKD. Compared with germline, V lacks 11 bases and J lacks 4 bases; bases without a gene match: 12. Including cysteine and phenylalanine, the CDR3 has 15 amino acids. CDR3 DNA only is kept here, 45 bases in frame from base 1.

The rearrangement joined TRBV10-3 to TRBJ2-3; 10 bases in between match TRBD2. The sample consisted of memory (CD45RO+) T cells sorted from blood. In light of the paper, this sample's cell subset or site label describes: CD45RO+ enriched T cells. The sequence came from a woman between 18 and 30 years old in good health. The CDR3 in this case is CAARPSGSKADTQYF. The nucleotide sequence is given as TGTGCCGCCCGGCCTAGCGGGAGCAAGGCAGATACGCAGTATTTT.